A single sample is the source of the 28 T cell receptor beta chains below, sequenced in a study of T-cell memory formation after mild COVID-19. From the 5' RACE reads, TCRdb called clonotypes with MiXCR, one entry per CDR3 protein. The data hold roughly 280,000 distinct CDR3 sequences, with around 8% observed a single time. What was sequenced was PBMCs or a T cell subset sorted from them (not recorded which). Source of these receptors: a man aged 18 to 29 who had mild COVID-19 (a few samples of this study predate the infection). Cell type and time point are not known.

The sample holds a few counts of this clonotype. Here the CDR3 reads CASNNLHRRDNEQFF. CDR3 coding DNA: TGTGCCAGCAACAATTTACACAGGAGAGACAATGAGCAGTTCTTC. The chain combines TRBV11-2 with TRBJ2-1; a weak D match, TRBD1 (5 bases). This CDR3 region has 15 residues. Germline values: CDR1 SGHAT, CDR2 FQNNGV. Trimming left V 7 bases short and J 5 bases short, with 18 bases between.

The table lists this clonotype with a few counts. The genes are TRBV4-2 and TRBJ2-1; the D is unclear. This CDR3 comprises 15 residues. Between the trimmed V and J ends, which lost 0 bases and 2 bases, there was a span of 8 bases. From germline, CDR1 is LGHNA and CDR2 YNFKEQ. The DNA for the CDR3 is TGTGCCAGCAGCCAAGATTTTGGCCCCTACAATGAGCAGTTCTTC. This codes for CASSQDFGPYNEQFF.

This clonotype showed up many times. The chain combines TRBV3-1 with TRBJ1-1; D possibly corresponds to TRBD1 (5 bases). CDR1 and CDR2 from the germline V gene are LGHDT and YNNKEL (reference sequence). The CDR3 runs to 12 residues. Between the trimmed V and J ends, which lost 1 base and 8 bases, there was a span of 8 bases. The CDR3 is CASSQVAGEAFF. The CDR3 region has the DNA TGTGCCAGCAGCCAAGTCGCAGGGGAAGCTTTCTTT.

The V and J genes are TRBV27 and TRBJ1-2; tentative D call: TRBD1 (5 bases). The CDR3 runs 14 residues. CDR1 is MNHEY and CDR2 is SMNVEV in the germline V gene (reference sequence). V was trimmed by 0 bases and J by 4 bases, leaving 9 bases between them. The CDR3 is CASSLSAGPYGYTF. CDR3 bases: TGTGCCAGCAGTTTATCGGCAGGGCCCTATGGCTACACCTTC.

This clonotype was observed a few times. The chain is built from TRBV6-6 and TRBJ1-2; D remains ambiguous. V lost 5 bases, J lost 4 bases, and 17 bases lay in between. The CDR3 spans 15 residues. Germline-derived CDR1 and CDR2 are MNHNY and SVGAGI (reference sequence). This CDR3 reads CASSPPAGEGYGYTF. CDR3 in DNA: TGTGCCAGCAGTCCCCCGGCCGGGGAGGGCTATGGCTACACCTTC.

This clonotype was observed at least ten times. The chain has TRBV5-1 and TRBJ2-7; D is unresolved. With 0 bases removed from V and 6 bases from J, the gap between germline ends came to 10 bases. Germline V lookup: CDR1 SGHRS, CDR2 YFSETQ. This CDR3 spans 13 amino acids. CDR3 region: CASSLEWAGEQYF. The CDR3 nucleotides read TGCGCCAGCAGCTTGGAGTGGGCCGGCGAGCAGTACTTC. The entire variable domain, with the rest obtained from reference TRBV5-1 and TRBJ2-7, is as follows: KAGVTQTPRYLIKTRGQQVTLSCSPISGHRSVSWYQQTPGQGLQFLFEYFSETQRNKGNFPGRFSGRQFSNSRSEMNVSTLELGDSALYLCASSLEWAGEQYFGPGTRLTVT.

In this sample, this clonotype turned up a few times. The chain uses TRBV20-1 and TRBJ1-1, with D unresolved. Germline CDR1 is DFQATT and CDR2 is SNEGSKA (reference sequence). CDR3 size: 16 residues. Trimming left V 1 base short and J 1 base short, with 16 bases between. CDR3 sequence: CSARVLRVRWNTEAFF. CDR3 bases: TGCAGTGCTAGAGTCTTGAGGGTCAGGTGGAACACTGAAGCTTTCTTT.

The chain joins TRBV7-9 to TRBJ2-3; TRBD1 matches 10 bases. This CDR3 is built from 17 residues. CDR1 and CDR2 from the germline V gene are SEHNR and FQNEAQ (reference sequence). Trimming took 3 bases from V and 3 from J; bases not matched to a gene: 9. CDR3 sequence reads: CASSFIWTGGLTDTQYF. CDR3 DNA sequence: TGTGCCAGCAGCTTCATATGGACAGGGGGTCTAACAGATACGCAGTATTTT. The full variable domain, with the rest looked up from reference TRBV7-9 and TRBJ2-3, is DTGVSQNPRHKITKRGQNVTFRCDPISEHNRLYWYRQTLGQGPEFLTYFQNEAQLEKSRLLSDRFSAERPKGSFSTLEIQRTEQGDSAMYLCASSFIWTGGLTDTQYFGPGTRLTVL.

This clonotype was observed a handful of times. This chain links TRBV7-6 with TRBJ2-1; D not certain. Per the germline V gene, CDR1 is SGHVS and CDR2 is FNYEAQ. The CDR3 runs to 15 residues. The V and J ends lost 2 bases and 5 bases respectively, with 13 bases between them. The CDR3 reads CASSLIYTSDNEQFF. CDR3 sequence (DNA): TGTGCCAGCAGCTTAATCTACACGAGCGACAATGAGCAGTTCTTC. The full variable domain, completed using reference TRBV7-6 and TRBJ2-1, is GAGVSQSPRYKVTKRGQDVALRCDPISGHVSLYWYRQALGQGPEFLTYFNYEAQQDKSGLPNDRFSAERPEGSISTLTIQRTEQRDSAMYRCASSLIYTSDNEQFFGPGTRLTVL.

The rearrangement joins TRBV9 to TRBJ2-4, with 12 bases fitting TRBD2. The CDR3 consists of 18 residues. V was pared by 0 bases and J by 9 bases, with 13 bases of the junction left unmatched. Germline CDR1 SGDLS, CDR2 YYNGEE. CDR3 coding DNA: TGTGCCAGCAGCGTAGGGCTAGCGGGGGGGACGACTAATGGCATTCAGTACTTC. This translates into CASSVGLAGGTTNGIQYF.

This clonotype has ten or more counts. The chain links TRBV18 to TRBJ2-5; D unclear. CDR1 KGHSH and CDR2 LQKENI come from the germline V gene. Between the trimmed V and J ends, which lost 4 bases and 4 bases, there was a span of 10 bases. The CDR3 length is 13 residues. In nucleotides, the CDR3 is TGTGCCAGCTCACTGCAGAGCCGAGAGACCCAGTACTTC. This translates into CASSLQSRETQYF.

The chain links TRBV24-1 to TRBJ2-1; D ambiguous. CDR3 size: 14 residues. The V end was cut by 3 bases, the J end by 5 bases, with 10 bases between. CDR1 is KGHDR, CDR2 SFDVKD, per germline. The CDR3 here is CATSDTGPNNEQFF. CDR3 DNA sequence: TGTGCCACCAGTGATACCGGGCCCAACAATGAGCAGTTCTTC.

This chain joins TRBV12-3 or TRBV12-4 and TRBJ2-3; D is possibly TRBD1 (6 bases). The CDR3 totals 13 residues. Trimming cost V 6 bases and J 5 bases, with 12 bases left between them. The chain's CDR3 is CASRQGRLDTQYF. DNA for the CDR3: TGTGCCAGCAGACAGGGTCGTTTAGATACGCAGTATTTT.

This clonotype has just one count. In DNA form, the CDR3 reads TGTGCCAGCAGCCCTTACAATGGAAACACCATATATTTT. Translation gives CASSPYNGNTIYF. The chain carries TRBV7-3 and TRBJ1-3; D is ambiguous. V was clipped by 5 bases and J by 3 bases, with 8 bases between them. CDR3 length equals 13 residues. CDR1 is SGHTA, CDR2 FQGTGA, per germline.

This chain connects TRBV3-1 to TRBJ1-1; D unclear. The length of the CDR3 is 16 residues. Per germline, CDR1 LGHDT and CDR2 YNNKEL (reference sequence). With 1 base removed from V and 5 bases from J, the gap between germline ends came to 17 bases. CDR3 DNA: TGTGCCAGCAGCCAAGCTCGGAGGGCGCGTATAACTGAAGCTTTCTTT. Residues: CASSQARRARITEAFF. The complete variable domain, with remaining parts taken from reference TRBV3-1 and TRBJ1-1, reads DTAVSQTPKYLVTQMGNDKSIKCEQNLGHDTMYWYKQDSKKFLKIMFSYNNKELIINETVPNRFSPKSPDKAHLNLHINSLELGDSAVYFCASSQARRARITEAFFGQGTRLTVV.

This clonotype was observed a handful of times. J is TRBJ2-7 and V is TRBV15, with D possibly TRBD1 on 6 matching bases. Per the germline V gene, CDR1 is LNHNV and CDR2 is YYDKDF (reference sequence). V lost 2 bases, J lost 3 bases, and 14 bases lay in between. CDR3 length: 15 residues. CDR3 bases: TGTGCCACCAGCAGATATACAGGGAAAGGCTACGAGCAGTACTTC. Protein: CATSRYTGKGYEQYF.

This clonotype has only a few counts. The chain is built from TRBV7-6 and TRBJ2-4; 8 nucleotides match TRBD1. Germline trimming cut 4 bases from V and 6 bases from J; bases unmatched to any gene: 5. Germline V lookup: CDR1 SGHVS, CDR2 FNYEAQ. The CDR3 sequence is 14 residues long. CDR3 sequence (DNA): TGTGCCAGCAGCTATGGGACAGGTTTAAACATTCAGTACTTC. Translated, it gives CASSYGTGLNIQYF.

CDR3 sequence (DNA): TGTGCCAGCAGCGTATCATCTGGGGGCCCCGGGGAGCTGTTTTTT. Its protein product is CASSVSSGGPGELFF. The chain employs TRBV9 and TRBJ2-2, with D perhaps matching TRBD1 (6 bases). Trimming shortened V by 1 base and J by 6 bases, and 13 bases separated the two germline ends. The CDR3 has 15 residues. Germline V CDR1 and CDR2: SGDLS, YYNGEE.

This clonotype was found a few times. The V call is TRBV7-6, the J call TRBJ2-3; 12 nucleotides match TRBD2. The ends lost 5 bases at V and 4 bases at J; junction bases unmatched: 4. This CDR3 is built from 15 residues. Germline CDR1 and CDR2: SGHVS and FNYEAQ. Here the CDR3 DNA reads TGTGCCAGCAGCGCGCTAGCGGGGGGGCCAGATACGCAGTATTTT. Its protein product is CASSALAGGPDTQYF.

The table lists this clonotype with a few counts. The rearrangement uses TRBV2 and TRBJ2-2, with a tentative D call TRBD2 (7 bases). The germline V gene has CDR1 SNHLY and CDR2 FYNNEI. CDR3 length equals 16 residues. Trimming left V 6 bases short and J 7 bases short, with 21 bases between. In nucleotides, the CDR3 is TGTGCCAGCAGCGGAACTTTGGGGGGGCTAAGCGGGGAGCTGTTTTTT. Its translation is CASSGTLGGLSGELFF.

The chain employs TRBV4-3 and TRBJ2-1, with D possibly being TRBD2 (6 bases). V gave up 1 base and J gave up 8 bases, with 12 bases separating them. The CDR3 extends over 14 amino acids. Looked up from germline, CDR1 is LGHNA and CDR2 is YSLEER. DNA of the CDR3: TGCGCCAGCAGCCAAGTGGGAAGGGAGGATGAGCAGTTCTTC. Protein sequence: CASSQVGREDEQFF.

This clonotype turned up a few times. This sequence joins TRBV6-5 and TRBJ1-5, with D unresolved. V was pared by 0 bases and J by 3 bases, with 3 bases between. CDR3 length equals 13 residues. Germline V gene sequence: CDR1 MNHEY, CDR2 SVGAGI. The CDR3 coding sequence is TGTGCCAGCAGTTACTCGCTCAATCAGCCCCAGCATTTT. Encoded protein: CASSYSLNQPQHF.

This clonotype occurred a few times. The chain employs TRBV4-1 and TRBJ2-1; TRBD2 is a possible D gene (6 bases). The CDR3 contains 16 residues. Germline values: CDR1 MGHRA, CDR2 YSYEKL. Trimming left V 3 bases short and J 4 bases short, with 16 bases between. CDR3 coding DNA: TGCGCCAGCAGCCAGACGGAAGCGGGCCTATACAATGAGCAGTTCTTC. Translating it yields CASSQTEAGLYNEQFF.

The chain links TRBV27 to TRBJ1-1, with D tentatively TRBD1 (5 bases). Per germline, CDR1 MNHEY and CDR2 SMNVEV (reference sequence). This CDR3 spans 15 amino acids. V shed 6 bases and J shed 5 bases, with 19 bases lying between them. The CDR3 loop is CASSPDSARSTEAFF. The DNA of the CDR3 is TGTGCCAGCAGCCCAGACAGCGCCCGGAGTACTGAAGCTTTCTTT.

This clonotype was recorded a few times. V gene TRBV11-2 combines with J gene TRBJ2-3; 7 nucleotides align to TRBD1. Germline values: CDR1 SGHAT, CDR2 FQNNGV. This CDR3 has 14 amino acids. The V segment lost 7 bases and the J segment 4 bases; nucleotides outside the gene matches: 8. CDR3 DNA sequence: TGTGCCAGCAAGACAGGACAGGCTGCAGATACGCAGTATTTT. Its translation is CASKTGQAADTQYF.

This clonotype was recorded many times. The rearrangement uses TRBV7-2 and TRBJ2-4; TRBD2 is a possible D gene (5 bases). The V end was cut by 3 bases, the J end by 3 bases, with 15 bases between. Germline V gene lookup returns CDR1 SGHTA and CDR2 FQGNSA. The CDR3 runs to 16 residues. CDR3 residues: CASSFASTSGKNIQYF. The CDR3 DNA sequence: TGTGCCAGCAGCTTTGCTAGCACTTCAGGCAAAAACATTCAGTACTTC.

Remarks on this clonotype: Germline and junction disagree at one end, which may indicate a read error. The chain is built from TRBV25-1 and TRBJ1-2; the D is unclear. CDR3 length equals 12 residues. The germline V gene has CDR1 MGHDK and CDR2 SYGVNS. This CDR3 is CASSEWSYGYNF. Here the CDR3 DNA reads TGTGCCAGCAGTGAATGGAGCTATGGCTACAACTTC.

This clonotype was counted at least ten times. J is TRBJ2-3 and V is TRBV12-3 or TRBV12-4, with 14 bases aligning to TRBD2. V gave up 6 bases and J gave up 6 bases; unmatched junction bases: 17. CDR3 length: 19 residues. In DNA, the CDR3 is TGTGCCAGCAGGACCGATTACGTGGGACTAGCGGGGGCTTCGGATACGCAGTATTTT. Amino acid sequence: CASRTDYVGLAGASDTQYF.